This note documents a single T cell receptor (beta chain) sequence. Its antigen is as yet unknown. The source of the sample is a study of T cells in narcolepsy. Study as a whole: Patients with NT1 or NT2 and healthy control donors were enrolled.

Method: immunoSEQ multiplex PCR; TCRdb's copy keeps in-frame clones and lacks some. The sample has about 30,000 clones, roughly 77% seen once. Findings and limits, study-wide: Reportedly, autoreactive clonotypes were serially detected in patients' blood but not controls'. Some memory CD4+ repertoires had no autoreactive clone sequences.

V was pared by 3 bases and J by 0 bases, with 15 bases between. In germline, CDR1 is MDHEN, CDR2 SYDVKM. CDR3 size: 16 residues. The source of this sequence is a human donor with narcolepsy. The V gene is TRBV28, the J gene TRBJ2-7; TRBD2 is a possible D gene (6 bases). Specimen: CD45RA- memory CD4+ T cells from PBMCs. CDR3 loop: CASSFTGVGVSYEQYF. The CDR3 nucleotides are TGTGCCAGCAGTTTTACGGGGGTAGGGGTCTCCTACGAGCAGTACTTC.